The clone carrying this T cell receptor beta chain appeared a single time. The data were obtained in a study of T cell responses to AZD1222 COVID-19 vaccine. Sequenced by immunoSEQ multiplex PCR; TCRdb stores in-frame clones only, minus some. The table lists over 140,000 clones, 80% to 95% of them singletons. The TCR originated in an adult in good health. The sequencing used peripheral blood, collected on day 0 of AZD1222 vaccination.

The CDR3 bases are TGTGCCAGCTCACCAGTGGGGACAGGGGTTTCACCCCTCCACTTT. This gives the protein CASSPVGTGVSPLHF. The chain combines TRBV18 with TRBJ1-6; 10 bases are a match to TRBD1. Germline loops: CDR1 KGHSH, CDR2 LQKENI. The CDR3 consists of 15 residues. V shed 2 bases, J shed 9 bases, and the junction held 4 bases outside the gene matches.